One and the same sample provided the 19 T cell receptor beta chains below, sequenced in a study of OX40 agonist ivuxolimab in advanced cancers. Method: immunoSEQ multiplex PCR; TCRdb's copy keeps in-frame clones and lacks some. The sample records roughly 63,000 clones, more than 80% being singletons. This material consisted of CD4+ or CD8+ T cells sorted from blood, taken in a trial of the OX40 agonist ivuxolimab. These receptors all come from an adult with an advanced solid tumor such as melanoma, head and neck, liver or kidney cancer.

This chain joins TRBV28 and TRBJ1-1; no reliable D call. The CDR3 has 15 residues. Germline CDR1 reads MDHEN; CDR2 reads SYDVKM. Trimming took off 6 bases at V and 3 bases at J, with 17 bases between the two ends. In DNA form, the CDR3 reads TGTGCCAGCAGCCCTGCCGGAAGGACGGACACTGAAGCTTTCTTT. This gives the protein CASSPAGRTDTEAFF. The full variable domain, rest sourced from reference TRBV28 and TRBJ1-1, is DVKVTQSSRYLVKRTGEKVFLECVQDMDHENMFWYRQDPGLGLRLIYFSYDVKMKEKGDIPEGYSVSREKKERFSLILESASTNQTSMYLCASSPAGRTDTEAFFGQGTRLTVV.

The chain links TRBV5-1 to TRBJ1-2; D gene unclear. The length of the CDR3 is 14 residues. CDR1 SGHRS and CDR2 YFSETQ come from the germline V gene. The V end was cut by 0 bases, the J end by 4 bases, with 10 bases between. The CDR3 reads CASSLDVGSYGYTF. The CDR3 nucleotides read TGCGCCAGCAGCTTGGATGTGGGGAGCTATGGCTACACCTTC.

The V and J genes are TRBV2 and TRBJ1-6; possibly TRBD1 for D (6 bases). The CDR3 is made up of 15 amino acids. V lost 8 bases, J lost 7 bases, and 18 bases lay in between. CDR1 and CDR2 from the germline V gene are SNHLY and FYNNEI. The CDR3, as DNA: TGTGCCAGCCGCGGGGGGCAGGGACGGAATTCACCCCTCCACTTT. Translation gives CASRGGQGRNSPLHF.

This clone was seen just once. The V call is TRBV5-1, the J call TRBJ2-3, with 13 bases aligning to TRBD2. CDR3 size: 15 residues. With V trimmed by 4 bases and J by 8 bases, 7 bases remained unmatched. Per germline, CDR1 SGHRS and CDR2 YFSETQ. The CDR3 spells CASSEGLAGSGTQYF. The CDR3 DNA reads as TGCGCCAGCAGCGAGGGACTAGCGGGGAGTGGTACGCAGTATTTT.

The gene calls are TRBV5-1 and TRBJ1-3; D is uncertain. CDR1 and CDR2 (germline): SGHRS, YFSETQ. V shed 0 bases and J shed 8 bases, with 9 bases lying between them. The CDR3 extends over 13 amino acids. This CDR3 is CASSLDGRYTIYF. For the CDR3, the DNA is TGCGCCAGCAGCTTGGACGGGAGGTACACCATATATTTT. The variable domain in full, with the rest retrieved from reference TRBV5-1 and TRBJ1-3, is KAGVTQTPRYLIKTRGQQVTLSCSPISGHRSVSWYQQTPGQGLQFLFEYFSETQRNKGNFPGRFSGRQFSNSRSEMNVSTLELGDSALYLCASSLDGRYTIYFGEGSWLTVV.

For the CDR3, the DNA is TGTGCCAGCAGCGTAGGACTTCTTTCCTCATACGAGCAGTACTTC. Translation: CASSVGLLSSYEQYF. J is TRBJ2-7 and V is TRBV9; no definite D call. The CDR3 loop spans 15 amino acids. The V gene's germline CDR1 is SGDLS and CDR2 YYNGEE. V was pared by 0 bases and J by 4 bases, with 14 bases between.

CDR3 region: CASSQEGWTGGTDTQYF. The CDR3 region has the DNA TGTGCCAGCAGCCAAGAGGGGTGGACAGGGGGCACAGATACGCAGTATTTT. V usage is TRBV4-2 and J usage is TRBJ2-3, with 9 bases matching TRBD1. Germline values: CDR1 LGHNA, CDR2 YNFKEQ. The V and J ends lost 0 bases and 1 base, in that order; junction bases with no gene match: 5. This CDR3 contains 17 residues.

The CDR3 reads CASSISGVDTEAFF. In DNA form, the CDR3 reads TGTGCCAGTAGTATATCGGGGGTGGACACTGAAGCTTTCTTT. The V and J genes are TRBV19 and TRBJ1-1, with D possibly matching TRBD1 (5 bases). Germline CDR1 and CDR2: LNHDA and SQIVND (reference sequence). The CDR3 runs 14 residues. V was pared by 2 bases and J by 3 bases, with 10 bases between.

The chain couples TRBV29-1 to TRBJ2-1; D may correspond to TRBD1 or TRBD2 (5 bases each). CDR1 is SQVTM and CDR2 is ANQGSEA in the germline V gene. This CDR3 has 15 amino acids. Trimming cost V 4 bases and J 9 bases, with 22 bases left between them. The CDR3 loop is CSVGRSSGQWGEQFF. For the CDR3, the DNA is TGCAGCGTTGGGAGGTCGTCAGGGCAATGGGGTGAGCAGTTCTTC.

This clone was seen once. A read error may produce the germline difference seen at one junction end. J is TRBJ2-3 and V is TRBV20-1, with 12 bases identical to TRBD1. Germline CDR1 DFQATT, CDR2 SNEGSKA (reference sequence). The length of the CDR3 is 11 residues. The CDR3 loop is CSASRGQGALF. CDR3 DNA sequence: TGCAGTGCTAGTCGGGGACAGGGGGCTCTTTTT.

V and J are TRBV2 and TRBJ2-7; 7 nucleotides align to TRBD2. With 7 bases clipped from V and 4 bases from J, the junction kept 7 bases outside the gene matches. This CDR3 contains 13 residues. Germline CDR1 SNHLY, CDR2 FYNNEI. CDR3 protein: CASMGDYSYEQYF. The CDR3 DNA is TGTGCCAGCATGGGGGACTATTCATACGAGCAGTACTTC.

J is TRBJ1-3 and V is TRBV5-1, with D unresolved. V dropped 4 bases and J dropped 4 bases, with 15 bases sitting between them. Looked up from germline, CDR1 is SGHRS and CDR2 is YFSETQ. The CDR3 spans 15 residues. CDR3 bases: TGCGCCAGCAGCACGGGATCCTTGTGGGGAAACACCATATATTTT. It codes for CASSTGSLWGNTIYF. Based on the CDR3 plus reference TRBV5-1 and TRBJ1-3, the full variable domain is KAGVTQTPRYLIKTRGQQVTLSCSPISGHRSVSWYQQTPGQGLQFLFEYFSETQRNKGNFPGRFSGRQFSNSRSEMNVSTLELGDSALYLCASSTGSLWGNTIYFGEGSWLTVV.

The V gene is TRBV7-2, the J gene TRBJ1-2, with a tentative D call TRBD1 (5 bases). Germline CDR1 and CDR2: SGHTA and FQGNSA. The CDR3 loop spans 13 amino acids. Trimming removed 1 base at V and 8 bases at J, with 11 bases between. CDR3 in amino acids: CASSLGQGWGYTF. DNA of the CDR3: TGTGCCAGCAGCTTAGGCCAGGGATGGGGCTACACCTTC.

This sequence joins TRBV19 and TRBJ2-3; TRBD2 aligns across 9 bases. The germline CDR1 and CDR2 sequences are LNHDA and SQIVND (reference sequence). The CDR3 is 15 residues long. V lost 6 bases, J lost 2 bases, and 6 bases stayed unmatched. The DNA for the CDR3 is TGTGCCAGTAGACCGACTAGCGGAGTCACAGATACGCAGTATTTT. Its translation is CASRPTSGVTDTQYF.

The V gene is TRBV5-6, the J gene TRBJ1-1; D possibly corresponds to TRBD1 (6 bases). Germline values: CDR1 SGHDT, CDR2 YYEEEE. The V gene lost 4 bases and the J gene lost 5 bases, with 15 bases spanning the gap. This CDR3 has 14 residues. CDR3 DNA sequence: TGTGCCAGCAGCCGCGGGACACCAGGGACTGAAGCTTTCTTT. Translating gives CASSRGTPGTEAFF.

The V gene is TRBV5-1, the J gene TRBJ2-1; D is possibly TRBD1 (5 bases). The germline V gene encodes CDR1 SGHRS and CDR2 YFSETQ. Deletions cut 2 bases from V and 8 bases from J, with 14 bases between. The CDR3 is 14 residues long. CDR3 DNA: TGCGCCAGCAGCTTTCAGGGTCGGACATATGAGCAGTTCTTC. Translating gives CASSFQGRTYEQFF.

The V call is TRBV15, the J call TRBJ2-3; TRBD2 aligns across 8 bases. The length of the CDR3 is 13 residues. CDR1 is LNHNV and CDR2 is YYDKDF in the germline V gene (reference sequence). The V segment lost 4 bases and the J segment 6 bases; nucleotides outside the gene matches: 3. The CDR3 loop is CATSTRLADTQYF. CDR3 in DNA: TGTGCCACCAGCACCCGACTAGCGGATACGCAGTATTTT. Looking up the rest from reference TRBV15 and TRBJ2-3 gives the full variable domain: DAMVIQNPRYQVTQFGKPVTLSCSQTLNHNVMYWYQQKSSQAPKLLFHYYDKDFNNEADTPDNFQSRRPNTSFCFLDIRSPGLGDTAMYLCATSTRLADTQYFGPGTRLTVL.

V is TRBV11-3 and J is TRBJ1-1; D remains ambiguous. The germline CDR1 and CDR2 sequences are SGHNT and YENEEA. The ends were cut back, 5 bases at V and 2 bases at J, with 6 bases in the middle. The CDR3 is made up of 12 amino acids. CDR3 sequence reads: CASSMSNTEAFF. CDR3 DNA: TGTGCCAGCAGCATGTCCAACACTGAAGCTTTCTTT. The variable domain in full, with the rest retrieved from reference TRBV11-3 and TRBJ1-1, is EAGVVQSPRYKIIEKKQPVAFWCNPISGHNTLYWYLQNLGQGPELLIRYENEEAVDDSQLPKDRFSAERLKGVDSTLKIQPAELGDSAVYLCASSMSNTEAFFGQGTRLTVV.

This chain links TRBV6-1 with TRBJ1-2; a weak D match, TRBD1 (5 bases). Germline V gene lookup returns CDR1 MNHNS and CDR2 SASEGT. V was pared by 2 bases and J by 3 bases, with 13 bases between. The CDR3 has 15 residues. DNA of the CDR3: TGTGCCAGCAGTGAAATGGGGGGGGATTACTATGGCTACACCTTC. Protein sequence: CASSEMGGDYYGYTF.